These 26 T cell receptor beta chains came from one sample sequenced in a study of blood T cell repertoires in COVID-19. Here immunoSEQ multiplex PCR was the method, and the copy in TCRdb shows in-frame clones only, minus some. The repertoire holds about 200,000 clones, with around 81% as singletons. The sample taken for sequencing was PBMCs or T cells enriched from blood (not recorded which). The source of these receptors is a woman in her forties or fifties with acute COVID-19.

The CDR3 sequence is CASSIARTGKQETQYF. The CDR3, as DNA: TGTGCCAGTAGTATTGCCCGGACAGGGAAACAAGAGACCCAGTACTTC. The chain joins TRBV19 to TRBJ2-5; 8 bases agree with TRBD1. With 3 bases clipped from V and 2 bases from J, the junction kept 8 bases outside the gene matches. CDR3 size: 16 residues. CDR1 and CDR2 (germline): LNHDA, SQIVND (reference sequence).

The genes are TRBV18 and TRBJ2-1; 15 nucleotides align to TRBD2. Germline V CDR1 and CDR2: KGHSH, LQKENI. Unmatched junction bases numbered 7, after V lost 3 bases and J lost 4 bases. This CDR3 region has 18 residues. This CDR3 is CASSPMGLAGGNYNEQFF. In DNA, the CDR3 is TGTGCCAGCTCACCCATGGGACTAGCGGGGGGTAATTACAATGAGCAGTTCTTC.

The chain recombines TRBV4-3 with TRBJ2-7, with D possibly TRBD2 on 6 matching bases. Germline V gives CDR1 LGHNA, CDR2 YSLEER. The CDR3 sequence is 15 residues long. Trimming cost V 0 bases and J 7 bases, with 16 bases left between them. CDR3 nucleotides: TGCGCCAGCAGCCAAGATCCGGGGCGGGGAGGTGAGCAGTACTTC. Encoded protein: CASSQDPGRGGEQYF.

The CDR3 nucleotides read TGTGCCAGCTCACCAGGAGGTGGAAACACTGAAGCTTTCTTT. Its translation is CASSPGGGNTEAFF. V and J are TRBV18 and TRBJ1-1; D unresolved. This CDR3 is built from 14 residues. Trimming stripped 2 bases from V and 2 bases from J, with 9 bases between. Germline values: CDR1 KGHSH, CDR2 LQKENI. Using reference TRBV18 and TRBJ1-1 for the parts outside the CDR3, the full variable domain is NAGVMQNPRHLVRRRGQEARLRCSPMKGHSHVYWYRQLPEEGLKFMVYLQKENIIDESGMPKERFSAEFPKEGPSILRIQQVVRGDSAAYFCASSPGGGNTEAFFGQGTRLTVV.

The J gene is TRBJ2-1, the V gene TRBV28, with 9 bases that match TRBD2. CDR1 MDHEN and CDR2 SYDVKM come from the germline V gene. Trimming cost V 4 bases and J 10 bases; bases outside gene matches: 8. This CDR3 is built from 14 residues. In DNA form, the CDR3 reads TGTGCCAGCAGTTCGGCGGGGGGGCCATTCGAGCAGTTCTTC. It encodes CASSSAGGPFEQFF.

This chain connects TRBV3-1 (or the pseudogene TRBV3-2) to TRBJ2-7; D perhaps matches TRBD2 (5 bases). The CDR3 contains 13 residues. Trimming left V 6 bases short and J 3 bases short, with 12 bases between. The germline V gene encodes CDR1 LGHDT and CDR2 YNNKEL (reference sequence). In DNA, the CDR3 is TGTGCCAGCAGTCGAGGACGGGACTACGAGCAGTACTTC. It encodes CASSRGRDYEQYF.

This clone was counted a few times. The CDR3 is CASSSREGGRYGYTF. The CDR3 DNA reads TGTGCCAGCAGTTCTCGGGAGGGGGGTCGCTATGGCTACACCTTC. The chain links TRBV28 to TRBJ1-2, with D perhaps matching TRBD1 (6 bases). The germline V and J ends were trimmed by 4 bases and 4 bases, with 16 bases remaining between them. Germline CDR1 MDHEN, CDR2 SYDVKM. This CDR3 spans 15 amino acids.

The chain is built from TRBV6-1 and TRBJ2-5; 12 bases align to TRBD2. The V segment lost 2 bases and the J segment 5 bases; nucleotides outside the gene matches: 12. This CDR3 has 18 amino acids. In germline, CDR1 is MNHNS, CDR2 SASEGT. The CDR3 region is CASSESGLAGGQLETQYF. The CDR3 region has the DNA TGTGCCAGCAGTGAATCAGGGCTAGCGGGGGGGCAGTTGGAGACCCAGTACTTC.

This chain connects TRBV7-9 to TRBJ1-1; the D gene is possibly TRBD1 (6 bases). The germline V gene encodes CDR1 SEHNR and CDR2 FQNEAQ (reference sequence). This CDR3 is built from 13 residues. Trimming stripped 5 bases from V and 1 base from J, with 8 bases between. CDR3 sequence (DNA): TGTGCCAGCAGCAGGGGACAGAACACTGAAGCTTTCTTT. Translating it yields CASSRGQNTEAFF.

This clone is a singleton in its sample. V and J are TRBV27 and TRBJ1-1, with 9 bases identical to TRBD1. V shed 9 bases, J shed 5 bases, and the junction held 7 bases outside the gene matches. The CDR3 is 13 amino acids. In germline, CDR1 is MNHEY, CDR2 SMNVEV (reference sequence). The CDR3 coding sequence is TGTGCCAGTAAGACAGGGGGGGGGACTGAAGCTTTCTTT. This encodes CASKTGGGTEAFF.

The chain has TRBV28 and TRBJ2-1; 10 bases line up with TRBD2. Unmatched junction bases numbered 12, after V lost 3 bases and J lost 7 bases. Germline V lookup: CDR1 MDHEN, CDR2 SYDVKM. CDR3 length: 17 amino acids. The CDR3 reads CASSLVASGSPRNEQFF. The DNA for the CDR3 is TGTGCCAGCAGTTTGGTGGCTAGCGGGAGCCCTAGGAATGAGCAGTTCTTC.

The chain combines TRBV7-2 with TRBJ2-7, with 7 positions matching TRBD2. Per the germline V gene, CDR1 is SGHTA and CDR2 is FQGNSA. The CDR3 is 14 amino acids. J lost 3 bases, V lost 3 bases, and 5 bases had no gene match. The CDR3 sequence: CASSFMGGSYEQYF. The CDR3 DNA reads TGTGCCAGCAGCTTCATGGGGGGGAGCTACGAGCAGTACTTC.

The rearrangement uses TRBV27 and TRBJ2-5, with 8 bases identical to TRBD2. The ends lost 5 bases at V and 3 bases at J; junction bases unmatched: 5. CDR3 length: 14 residues. Germline loops: CDR1 MNHEY, CDR2 SMNVEV (reference sequence). CDR3 loop: CASSHSGGEETQYF. The CDR3 bases are TGTGCCAGCAGTCATTCGGGGGGGGAAGAGACCCAGTACTTC.

In its sample, this clone was seen once. This chain uses TRBV6-1 with TRBJ2-2; weak D call: TRBD1 (6 bases). Germline CDR1 is MNHNS and CDR2 is SASEGT. The CDR3 runs 19 residues. V dropped 2 bases and J dropped 7 bases, with 26 bases sitting between them. CDR3 amino acids: CASSERNRVLPQPVGELFF. DNA for the CDR3: TGTGCCAGCAGTGAAAGGAACAGGGTTCTCCCACAACCGGTCGGGGAGCTGTTTTTT.

DNA for the CDR3: TGTGCCAGCAGTGAATTTGGCCTCCAAGAGACCCAGTACTTC. Protein product: CASSEFGLQETQYF. The chain employs TRBV25-1 and TRBJ2-5; no clear D gene. The germline gives CDR1 MGHDK, CDR2 SYGVNS. The CDR3 has 14 residues. V was shortened by 1 base and J by 1 base, with 7 bases between the two germline ends.

The chain couples TRBV25-1 to TRBJ1-5; D unclear. This CDR3 spans 13 amino acids. With 3 bases removed from V and 4 bases from J, the gap between germline ends came to 7 bases. Germline CDR1 and CDR2: MGHDK and SYGVNS. CDR3 sequence (DNA): TGTGCCAGCAGTGATCTGGAGAATCAGCCCCAGCATTTT. Protein sequence: CASSDLENQPQHF. Full variable domain (missing parts from reference TRBV25-1 and TRBJ1-5): EADIYQTPRYLVIGTGKKITLECSQTMGHDKMYWYQQDPGMELHLIHYSYGVNSTEKGDLSSESTVSRIRTEHFPLTLESARPSHTSQYLCASSDLENQPQHFGDGTRLSIL.

V gene TRBV18 combines with J gene TRBJ2-7; D possibly corresponds to TRBD2 (6 bases). This CDR3 has 14 residues. Germline-derived CDR1 and CDR2 are KGHSH and LQKENI. Trimming left V 2 bases short and J 3 bases short, with 11 bases between. CDR3 nucleotide sequence: TGTGCCAGCTCACCATTGGGGGGTGTCTACGAGCAGTACTTC. Translation gives CASSPLGGVYEQYF.

V gene TRBV19 combines with J gene TRBJ2-6; D may be TRBD2 (5 bases). The germline V and J ends were trimmed by 3 bases and 2 bases, with 11 bases remaining between them. CDR1 is LNHDA, CDR2 SQIVND, per germline (reference sequence). This CDR3 region has 16 residues. CDR3 sequence (DNA): TGTGCCAGTAGTATTGGTTCGGGGACTGGGGCCAACGTCCTGACTTTC. Encoded protein: CASSIGSGTGANVLTF.

This clone was seen only a few times. The chain is built from TRBV27 and TRBJ1-5, with 9 nucleotides matching TRBD1. After removal of 3 bases from V and 4 bases from J, the junction contained 4 bases not matched to a gene. The CDR3 totals 15 residues. CDR1 and CDR2 from the germline V gene are MNHEY and SMNVEV (reference sequence). The CDR3 here is CASSFGQGWNQPQHF. As DNA, the CDR3 is TGTGCCAGCAGTTTCGGACAGGGGTGGAATCAGCCCCAGCATTTT.

This clone was detected ten times or more. CDR3: CASSLVPGGGTEAFF. The DNA of the CDR3 is TGTGCCAGCAGCTTGGTTCCAGGGGGTGGGACTGAAGCTTTCTTT. V and J are TRBV5-6 and TRBJ1-1; 7 positions match TRBD1. The CDR3 runs to 15 residues. Germline CDR1 and CDR2: SGHDT and YYEEEE. V was pared by 0 bases and J by 5 bases, with 7 bases of the junction left unmatched.

This clone was detected once. The chain combines TRBV5-1 with TRBJ2-1, with 8 bases fitting TRBD2. Germline-derived CDR1 and CDR2 are SGHRS and YFSETQ. The CDR3 runs to 15 residues. The J segment lost 4 bases and the V segment lost 4 bases, leaving 7 bases of the junction unmatched. The CDR3: CASSHPGGPYNEQFF. CDR3 bases: TGCGCCAGCAGCCATCCGGGGGGGCCTTACAATGAGCAGTTCTTC.

The CDR3 coding sequence is TGCGCCAGCAGCCAAGAGCCTAGCGGGGGGCCCGTCAATGAGCAGTTCTTC. This codes for CASSQEPSGGPVNEQFF. This sequence joins TRBV4-3 and TRBJ2-1; 11 bases are a match to TRBD2. Germline CDR1 is LGHNA and CDR2 is YSLEER. The junction had 7 bases not matched to a gene; V was cut back by 0 bases and J by 6 bases. The CDR3 covers 17 residues.

This rearrangement joins TRBV19 to TRBJ2-1; TRBD1 matches at 8 bases. With 1 base clipped from V and 6 bases from J, the junction kept 8 bases outside the gene matches. Germline V CDR1 and CDR2: LNHDA, SQIVND (reference sequence). This CDR3 is 16 amino acids long. The CDR3 DNA sequence: TGTGCCAGTAGTATAGGCACGACAGGGGCCCTCAATGAGCAGTTCTTC. The encoded protein is CASSIGTTGALNEQFF.

This chain uses TRBV14 with TRBJ1-2; D ambiguous. CDR3 length: 13 residues. The germline gives CDR1 SGHDN, CDR2 FVKESK. Trimming removed 4 bases at V and 4 bases at J, with 10 bases between. CDR3 nucleotides: TGTGCCAGCAGCCCAGGTGGCAGCTATGGCTACACCTTC. Encoded protein: CASSPGGSYGYTF.

The chain employs TRBV7-6 and TRBJ2-2, with 14 bases identical to TRBD2. J gave up 3 bases and V 6 bases, and 9 bases lay outside the gene matches. Germline loops: CDR1 SGHVS, CDR2 FNYEAQ. This CDR3 has 18 amino acids. In DNA form, the CDR3 reads TGTGCCAGCAGACCCCGACTAGCGGGGGGGCTTGACACCGGGGAGCTGTTTTTT. Translation gives CASRPRLAGGLDTGELFF.

The V gene is TRBV7-2, the J gene TRBJ2-3; D is unresolved. V lost 3 bases and J lost 3, with 7 bases in between. Germline V gene lookup returns CDR1 SGHTA and CDR2 FQGNSA. This CDR3 spans 13 amino acids. The CDR3 here is CASSFLQTDTQYF. The CDR3 nucleotides read TGTGCCAGCAGCTTCCTACAGACAGATACGCAGTATTTT.